This record covers a single TCR beta chain. The antigen is not known. These data are taken from a study of blood T cells in healthy people across ages. Study context: Template switching caught about one barcoded beta molecule for each two T cells.

The people who gave samples were healthy Caucasians from Russia, aged about 6 to 95. Using a J-beta primer mix together with a sample-barcoded 5' primer, a second PCR was run for roughly 6 to 12 cycles. Carrying 12 random nucleotides, a template-switch adaptor labeled each individual cDNA molecule. TCRdb processed the 5' RACE reads anew with MiXCR; each CDR3 protein has one entry. The table has hundreds of thousands of distinct CDR3 sequences, approximately 59% seen once; the top ten hold over 30%. Regarding the study as a whole: From one million sequenced T cells, diversity estimates were lower bounds.

Sequenced input: blood. The receptor's source is a man in his 60s in good health.

The CDR3 region is CASSFGQGRNEQFF. DNA of the CDR3: TGTGCCAGCAGTTTCGGACAGGGGAGGAATGAGCAGTTCTTC. V gene TRBV12-3 or TRBV12-4 combines with J gene TRBJ2-1, with 9 nucleotides matching TRBD1. There are 14 residues in the CDR3. Trimming at V came to 3 bases and at J to 7 bases, leaving 4 bases not matched to a gene.